The 7 T cell receptor beta chains reported below all come from one sample, sequenced in a study of T and B cells in COVID-19 patients. TRB was amplified from about 260-540 ng of blood genomic DNA. TRB rearrangements were amplified by multiplex PCR with BIOMED2 TRB-A/B primers. One entry per CDR3 protein results from TCRdb running MiXCR on the multiplex PCR reads. Among 3,000 to 4,000 distinct CDR3 sequences, approximately 23% were seen once, and the ten largest hold 29%. Sequencing was carried out using blood. These receptors all come from a human donor with active COVID-19.

This clonotype has a count of ten or more. The gene calls are TRBV5-1 and TRBJ1-2; TRBD1 agrees at 7 bases. This CDR3 contains 16 residues. The junction had 13 bases not matched to a gene; V was cut back by 0 bases and J by 8 bases. Germline assignment: CDR1 SGHRS and CDR2 YFSETQ. The CDR3 DNA sequence: TGCGCCAGCAGCTTGGAGGTATTGGACAGGCTCGGGGGCTACACCTTC. Protein sequence: CASSLEVLDRLGGYTF.

In this sample, this clonotype is medium-sized. This sequence joins TRBV6-2 or TRBV6-3 and TRBJ2-2; TRBD1 might be the D (6 bases). Trimming stripped 2 bases from V and 3 bases from J, with 16 bases between. The CDR3 extends over 17 amino acids. From germline, CDR1 is MNHEY and CDR2 SVGEGT. The CDR3 sequence: CASSYNLGTIDTGELFF. The DNA of the CDR3 is TGTGCCAGCAGTTACAATTTAGGGACAATCGACACCGGGGAGCTGTTTTTT.

The V and J genes are TRBV11-3 and TRBJ1-2; D perhaps matches TRBD1 (6 bases). This CDR3 spans 16 amino acids. Germline V gene sequence: CDR1 SGHNT, CDR2 YENEEA. Trimming left V 6 bases short and J 4 bases short, with 21 bases between. In DNA form, the CDR3 reads TGTGCCAGCAGTGGTCCCTCCGGGCGGACAGCCTATGGCTACACCTTC. As protein: CASSGPSGRTAYGYTF.

For the CDR3, the DNA is TGTGCCAGCAGCAAACTAGCGGGGGCCCCAGCCGGGGAGCTGTTTTTT. It codes for CASSKLAGAPAGELFF. The J gene is TRBJ2-2, the V gene TRBV13; TRBD2 aligns across 11 bases. The ends lost 5 bases at V and 6 bases at J; junction bases unmatched: 8. The CDR3 contains 16 residues. Looked up from germline, CDR1 is PRHDT and CDR2 is FYEKMQ (reference sequence).

The rearrangement joins TRBV20-1 to TRBJ2-3; D is perhaps TRBD2 (6 bases). Germline V lookup: CDR1 DFQATT, CDR2 SNEGSKA (reference sequence). Trimming cost V 5 bases and J 0 bases, with 15 bases left between them. The CDR3 contains 15 residues. The CDR3 protein is CSADKGGESTDTQYF. DNA of the CDR3: TGCAGTGCTGATAAAGGCGGGGAGAGCACAGATACGCAGTATTTT.

The chain recombines TRBV29-1 with TRBJ1-5; the match to TRBD1 covers 7 bases. Germline V gene data show CDR1 as SQVTM and CDR2 as ANQGSEA. The CDR3 covers 13 residues. V shed 7 bases and J 5 bases; nucleotides not matched to a gene: 8. The CDR3 loop reads CSATTGLDQPQHF. In DNA, the CDR3 is TGCAGCGCTACGACAGGGTTAGATCAGCCCCAGCATTTT.

This clonotype was found many times. The genes are TRBV30 and TRBJ1-1; 9 bases line up with TRBD1. The CDR3 extends over 16 amino acids. The trim removed 5 bases at V and 4 bases at J, leaving 14 bases unmatched. CDR1 GTSNPN and CDR2 SVGIG come from the germline V gene (reference sequence). The CDR3 DNA follows: TGTGCCTGGGGGGCGGACAGGGGCCCCTACAGCACTGAAGCTTTCTTT. It is translated as CAWGADRGPYSTEAFF.